Following are 32 T cell receptor beta chains from one sample sequenced in a study of T cell responses to AZD1222 COVID-19 vaccine. Assay used: immunoSEQ multiplex PCR; TCRdb lists only in-frame clones, some missing. The sample contains approximately 150,000 clones, roughly nine tenths of which appear only once. Sequences were derived from peripheral blood, sampled 28 days after the second AZD1222 dose. These receptors were taken from an adult who received the AZD1222 COVID-19 vaccine.

The V call is TRBV6-2 or TRBV6-3, the J call TRBJ1-5, with D possibly being TRBD1 (6 bases). Germline CDR1 reads MNHEY; CDR2 reads SVGEGT. The CDR3 extends over 14 amino acids. Trimming took 6 bases from V and 5 from J, leaving 14 bases between them. The CDR3 coding sequence is TGTGCCAGCAGCTCCAGGGACATCCATCAGCCCCAGCATTTT. It translates to CASSSRDIHQPQHF.

J is TRBJ2-5 and V is TRBV10-1, with D perhaps TRBD2 (6 bases). V lost 7 bases and J 0 bases, leaving 15 bases between the germline ends. The CDR3 runs to 15 residues. From germline, CDR1 is WNHNN and CDR2 SYGVQD (reference sequence). This chain's CDR3 is CASILGLTHQETQYF. CDR3 nucleotides: TGCGCCAGCATCCTGGGACTGACTCACCAAGAGACCCAGTACTTC.

The chain recombines TRBV7-3 with TRBJ2-1; D is unresolved. The V end was cut by 4 bases, the J end by 0 bases, with 13 bases between. The CDR3 loop spans 16 amino acids. Germline values: CDR1 SGHTA, CDR2 FQGTGA. The CDR3, as DNA: TGTGCCAGCAGCTCCACCGGGCTGAGCTCCTACAATGAGCAGTTCTTC. It codes for CASSSTGLSSYNEQFF.

V is TRBV5-5 and J is TRBJ2-3; D is ambiguous. Germline V gene sequence: CDR1 SGHKS, CDR2 YYEKEE (reference sequence). The CDR3 runs to 13 residues. V was shortened by 6 bases and J by 1 base, with 9 bases between the two germline ends. The CDR3 loop is CASTLSGTDTQYF. Written as DNA, the CDR3 is TGTGCCAGCACTCTCTCTGGCACAGATACGCAGTATTTT.

The chain couples TRBV11-2 to TRBJ1-6; 8 positions match TRBD1. After removal of 5 bases from V and 6 bases from J, the junction contained 3 bases not matched to a gene. CDR1 and CDR2 from the germline V gene are SGHAT and FQNNGV. The CDR3 runs to 14 residues. The CDR3 is CASSETGGNSPLHF. Written as DNA, the CDR3 is TGTGCCAGCAGCGAAACAGGGGGTAATTCACCCCTCCACTTT.

The chain is built from TRBV15 and TRBJ2-3; D not certain. This CDR3 contains 13 residues. The germline V gene encodes CDR1 LNHNV and CDR2 YYDKDF (reference sequence). V lost 4 bases and J 4 bases, leaving 9 bases between the germline ends. The CDR3 is CATSNNHADTQYF. In DNA form, the CDR3 reads TGTGCCACCAGCAACAATCATGCAGATACGCAGTATTTT.

The rearrangement uses TRBV6-5 and TRBJ1-1; 8 positions match TRBD1. Unmatched junction bases numbered 8, after V lost 0 bases and J lost 5 bases. Germline CDR1 reads MNHEY; CDR2 reads SVGAGI. This CDR3 spans 16 amino acids. The CDR3 here is CASSYSRGLPTTEAFF. The CDR3 DNA is TGTGCCAGCAGTTACTCCAGGGGGCTACCCACAACTGAAGCTTTCTTT.

The rearrangement links TRBV4-1 to TRBJ1-5, with unresolved D. The germline gives CDR1 MGHRA, CDR2 YSYEKL. The CDR3 is 15 residues long. Trimming took off 0 bases at V and 3 bases at J, with 9 bases between the two ends. CDR3 sequence (DNA): TGCGCCAGCAGCCAAGATTTCACGTACAATCAGCCCCAGCATTTT. Translated: CASSQDFTYNQPQHF.

This chain connects TRBV9 to TRBJ1-3, with D possibly TRBD1 on 6 matching bases. Germline V gene lookup returns CDR1 SGDLS and CDR2 YYNGEE. This CDR3 has 15 residues. V was shortened by 0 bases and J by 2 bases, with 9 bases between the two germline ends. The CDR3 sequence is CASSVGWGPGNTIYF. The CDR3 bases are TGTGCCAGCAGCGTAGGTTGGGGGCCTGGAAACACCATATATTTT.

The chain couples TRBV7-2 to TRBJ1-2; the D gene is possibly TRBD1 (6 bases). The V and J ends lost 2 bases and 3 bases respectively, with 10 bases between them. The CDR3 is 14 residues long. CDR1 and CDR2 from the germline V gene are SGHTA and FQGNSA. In DNA, the CDR3 is TGTGCCAGCAGCTTATGGGGACAAGACTATGGCTACACCTTC. It encodes CASSLWGQDYGYTF.

This sequence joins TRBV9 and TRBJ1-1, with D hard to call. The CDR3 extends over 13 amino acids. Germline V lookup: CDR1 SGDLS, CDR2 YYNGEE. The V end lost 0 bases, the J end lost 3 bases, and 6 bases lay between the germline ends. The CDR3 DNA sequence: TGTGCCAGCAGCGTAGGGACGGACACTGAAGCTTTCTTT. Its translation is CASSVGTDTEAFF.

This clone was seen just once. This chain joins TRBV27 and TRBJ1-6; weak D call: TRBD1 (5 bases). CDR1 is MNHEY, CDR2 SMNVEV, per germline (reference sequence). Between the trimmed V and J ends, which lost 2 bases and 5 bases, there was a span of 10 bases. The CDR3 has 15 residues. The CDR3 region has the DNA TGTGCCAGCAGTTTACGGGGACGGAATAATTCACCCCTCCACTTT. It is translated as CASSLRGRNNSPLHF.

This rearrangement joins TRBV9 to TRBJ2-1, with unresolved D. This CDR3 has 11 residues. Trimming shortened V by 3 bases and J by 7 bases, and 5 bases separated the two germline ends. From germline, CDR1 is SGDLS and CDR2 YYNGEE. CDR3 bases: TGTGCCAGCAGCGCACTGAATGAGCAGTTCTTC. This gives the protein CASSALNEQFF.

The gene calls are TRBV29-1 and TRBJ1-2; 7 bases are shared with TRBD1. V was clipped by 6 bases and J by 6 bases; unmatched bases: 10. CDR1 is SQVTM, CDR2 ANQGSEA, per germline. CDR3 length: 13 residues. DNA of the CDR3: TGCAGCGTCGACAGGGTCTATAAGGATGGCTACACCTTC. Translated, it gives CSVDRVYKDGYTF. The variable domain in full, with the rest retrieved from reference TRBV29-1 and TRBJ1-2, is SAVISQKPSRDICQRGTSLTIQCQVDSQVTMMFWYRQQPGQSLTLIATANQGSEATYESGFVIDKFPISRPNLTFSTLTVSNMSPEDSSIYLCSVDRVYKDGYTFGSGTRLTVV.

V usage is TRBV6-5 and J usage is TRBJ1-1; TRBD1 might be the D (5 bases). Germline CDR1 and CDR2: MNHEY and SVGAGI. The ends were cut back, 6 bases at V and 10 bases at J, with 15 bases in the middle. CDR3 length equals 12 residues. CDR3 sequence reads: CASSFRGDVAFF. In DNA form, the CDR3 reads TGTGCCAGCAGCTTCCGGGGGGATGTAGCTTTCTTT.

The V call is TRBV14, the J call TRBJ1-2, with D maybe TRBD1 (5 bases). The germline V gene has CDR1 SGHDN and CDR2 FVKESK. The CDR3 runs 14 residues. The V and J ends lost 6 bases and 3 bases respectively, with 14 bases between them. The CDR3 coding sequence is TGTGCCAGCAGTCATAACAGGAGAGACTATGGCTACACCTTC. It is translated as CASSHNRRDYGYTF.

This clone turned up a few times. The chain joins TRBV4-1 to TRBJ1-5; TRBD1 is a possible D gene (5 bases). CDR1 is MGHRA and CDR2 is YSYEKL in the germline V gene. The CDR3 runs 13 residues. V was trimmed by 0 bases and J by 7 bases, leaving 7 bases between them. The CDR3 region is CASSQDRGQPQHF. The CDR3 DNA reads as TGCGCCAGCAGCCAAGATAGGGGCCAGCCCCAGCATTTT.

About this clone itself: Likely a read error: the CDR3 ends without its conserved phenylalanine or tryptophan. No DNA is shown, since the ends of the CDR3 on it are uncertain; the CDR3 is the one TCRdb lists. In the same sample, other DNA sequences code for this CDR3. The CDR3 loop is CASSYGDRGRD. V and J are TRBV6-7 and TRBJ2-7; the table's TRBD1 call for D was not verified on the DNA. TRBV6-7 is assigned to the ORF class and has an uncertain function. The CDR3 spans 11 amino acids, including both terminal residues.

This sequence joins TRBV27 and TRBJ2-1; the match to TRBD2 covers 13 bases. In germline, CDR1 is MNHEY, CDR2 SMNVEV (reference sequence). Trimming cost V 5 bases and J 7 bases; bases outside gene matches: 8. This CDR3 is built from 16 residues. The CDR3 region has the DNA TGTGCCAGCAGTCCCGGACTAGCGGGGGCTCAAAATGAGCAGTTCTTC. Its translation is CASSPGLAGAQNEQFF.

The V gene is TRBV6-5, the J gene TRBJ1-2, with 8 bases matching TRBD1. The V gene's germline CDR1 is MNHEY and CDR2 SVGAGI. After removal of 6 bases from V and 6 bases from J, the junction contained 6 bases not matched to a gene. The CDR3 length is 13 residues. This CDR3 is CASSTLTGDGYTF. The CDR3 nucleotides are TGTGCCAGCAGCACTCTGACAGGGGATGGCTACACCTTC.

This clone was seen only once. This rearrangement joins TRBV10-1 to TRBJ1-6; D unclear. Germline V gives CDR1 WNHNN, CDR2 SYGVQD (reference sequence). V was pared by 3 bases and J by 4 bases, with 7 bases between. This CDR3 has 14 residues. The CDR3 DNA reads as TGCGCCAGCAGTGAACGGCAGTATAATTCACCCCTCCACTTT. Protein: CASSERQYNSPLHF.

V is TRBV9 and J is TRBJ1-5, with D tentatively TRBD1 (6 bases). The V and J ends lost 1 base and 6 bases respectively, with 8 bases between them. The CDR3 loop spans 13 amino acids. The germline gives CDR1 SGDLS, CDR2 YYNGEE. The DNA of the CDR3 is TGTGCCAGCAGCGTAACAGGGTCTCAGCCCCAGCATTTT. This encodes CASSVTGSQPQHF. Full variable domain (outside the CDR3, taken from reference TRBV9 and TRBJ1-5): DSGVTQTPKHLITATGQRVTLRCSPRSGDLSVYWYQQSLDQGLQFLIQYYNGEERAKGNILERFSAQQFPDLHSELNLSSLELGDSALYFCASSVTGSQPQHFGDGTRLSIL.

The rearrangement uses TRBV18 and TRBJ1-1; TRBD1 aligns across 8 bases. V dropped 6 bases and J dropped 4; count of bases not matched to a gene: 7. The germline CDR1 and CDR2 sequences are KGHSH and LQKENI. This CDR3 has 14 amino acids. CDR3 DNA: TGTGCCAGCTCGGACAGGGAAGGCAGCACTGAAGCTTTCTTT. Amino acids: CASSDREGSTEAFF.

The gene calls are TRBV14 and TRBJ1-2; D is unresolved. The V end was cut by 0 bases, the J end by 0 bases, with 5 bases between. The germline CDR1 and CDR2 sequences are SGHDN and FVKESK. The CDR3 contains 14 residues. The CDR3: CASSQDGANYGYTF. The CDR3, as DNA: TGTGCCAGCAGCCAAGATGGCGCTAACTATGGCTACACCTTC. Full variable domain (rest looked up from reference TRBV14 and TRBJ1-2): EAGVTQFPSHSVIEKGQTVTLRCDPISGHDNLYWYRRVMGKEIKFLLHFVKESKQDESGMPNNRFLAERTGGTYSTLKVQPAELEDSGVYFCASSQDGANYGYTFGSGTRLTVV.

The chain joins TRBV29-1 to TRBJ1-1; D uncertain. Between the trimmed V and J ends, which lost 1 base and 4 bases, there was a span of 7 bases. This CDR3 is built from 12 residues. CDR1 and CDR2 (germline): SQVTM, ANQGSEA. The CDR3 sequence is CSVEGQATEAFF. The CDR3 DNA reads TGCAGCGTTGAAGGGCAGGCCACTGAAGCTTTCTTT.

The genes are TRBV19 and TRBJ1-6; D remains ambiguous. CDR3 length equals 19 residues. With 0 bases removed from V and 0 bases from J, the gap between germline ends came to 15 bases. CDR1 LNHDA and CDR2 SQIVND come from the germline V gene (reference sequence). The CDR3, as DNA: TGTGCCAGTAGTATAGATCTGAGCAGCGCGAGCTCCTATAATTCACCCCTCCACTTT. Amino acids: CASSIDLSSASSYNSPLHF.

CDR3 residues: CASSETTPQETQYF. CDR3 DNA: TGTGCCAGCAGCGAGACCACTCCTCAAGAGACCCAGTACTTC. J is TRBJ2-5 and V is TRBV2; D is unresolved. Germline-derived CDR1 and CDR2 are SNHLY and FYNNEI. This CDR3 region has 14 residues. Trimming removed 6 bases from V and 2 bases from J, with 13 bases in between.

The J gene is TRBJ1-1, the V gene TRBV30; 9 bases agree with TRBD1. Germline CDR1 is GTSNPN and CDR2 is SVGIG (reference sequence). V gave up 6 bases and J gave up 5 bases; unmatched junction bases: 7. The CDR3 contains 13 residues. The CDR3 spells CACRQGEWTEAFF. The CDR3 DNA follows: TGTGCCTGTCGACAGGGGGAATGGACTGAAGCTTTCTTT.

The chain combines TRBV10-1 with TRBJ2-7, with unresolved D. Germline V gene lookup returns CDR1 WNHNN and CDR2 SYGVQD (reference sequence). V lost 0 bases to trimming and J lost 3 bases, with 9 bases between them. The CDR3 is made up of 14 amino acids. CDR3 protein: CASSESKGGYEQYF. The CDR3 coding sequence is TGCGCCAGCAGTGAGTCTAAGGGTGGCTACGAGCAGTACTTC.

DNA of the CDR3: TGTGCCAGCAGCGGGGGGGGCTCCCGCTACACCTTC. Translated, it gives CASSGGGSRYTF. The chain joins TRBV9 to TRBJ1-2; D is possibly TRBD1 (6 bases). The CDR3 covers 12 residues. Germline loops: CDR1 SGDLS, CDR2 YYNGEE. The V end lost 3 bases, the J end lost 9 bases, and 12 bases lay between the germline ends.

V usage is TRBV20-1 and J usage is TRBJ1-2; D is undetermined. Germline V gene data show CDR1 as DFQATT and CDR2 as SNEGSKA (reference sequence). V shed 1 base and J shed 0 bases, with 0 bases lying between them. There are 11 residues in the CDR3. The CDR3 DNA reads TGCAGTGCTAGAGCTAACTATGGCTACACCTTC. It encodes CSARANYGYTF.

This chain connects TRBV18 to TRBJ2-2, with 8 bases aligning to TRBD1. The germline gives CDR1 KGHSH, CDR2 LQKENI. J gave up 1 base and V 2 bases, and 3 bases lay outside the gene matches. The CDR3 is 16 amino acids. The DNA of the CDR3 is TGTGCCAGCTCACCATCGGGGACAGGGAACACCGGGGAGCTGTTTTTT. This translates into CASSPSGTGNTGELFF. The entire variable domain, with the rest obtained from reference TRBV18 and TRBJ2-2, is as follows: NAGVMQNPRHLVRRRGQEARLRCSPMKGHSHVYWYRQLPEEGLKFMVYLQKENIIDESGMPKERFSAEFPKEGPSILRIQQVVRGDSAAYFCASSPSGTGNTGELFFGEGSRLTVL.